The 29 T cell receptor beta chains given below trace back to one sample, sequenced in a study of early T cells in non-severe SARS-CoV-2 infection. TCRdb re-derived calls from the 5' RACE reads in MiXCR, one entry per CDR3 protein. Of approximately 99,000 distinct CDR3 sequences listed, about 12% are singletons. Sequences were obtained from whole blood. Source of these receptors: an adult who was a healthcare worker with PCR-confirmed SARS-CoV-2 infection or an uninfected control (not recorded which).

The table lists this clonotype with many counts. The chain's CDR3 is CASSWWADSNQPQHF. CDR3 DNA: TGTGCCAGCAGCTGGTGGGCTGATAGCAATCAGCCCCAGCATTTT. The chain recombines TRBV7-6 with TRBJ1-5; unclear D gene. CDR1 SGHVS and CDR2 FNYEAQ come from the germline V gene. The CDR3 sequence is 15 residues long. The V end was cut by 4 bases, the J end by 0 bases, with 10 bases between. Combining the CDR3 with reference TRBV7-6 and TRBJ1-5 gives the whole variable domain GAGVSQSPRYKVTKRGQDVALRCDPISGHVSLYWYRQALGQGPEFLTYFNYEAQQDKSGLPNDRFSAERPEGSISTLTIQRTEQRDSAMYRCASSWWADSNQPQHFGDGTRLSIL.

This clonotype has only a few counts. The CDR3 DNA is TGTGCCAGCAGCGCACAGGAGAGGTATGGCTACACCTTC. Translating it yields CASSAQERYGYTF. This chain connects TRBV11-3 to TRBJ1-2; TRBD1 might be the D (5 bases). V dropped 5 bases and J dropped 5 bases, with 12 bases sitting between them. The CDR3 runs 13 residues. CDR1 is SGHNT and CDR2 is YENEEA in the germline V gene.

There are many counts of this clonotype. The chain employs TRBV12-5 and TRBJ1-4; TRBD1 agrees at 7 bases. CDR3 size: 17 residues. Trimming at V came to 0 bases and at J to 7 bases, leaving 11 bases not matched to a gene. Per the germline V gene, CDR1 is LGHNT and CDR2 is FRNRAP. The CDR3 spells CASGLVQPTGSTEKLFF. CDR3 coding DNA: TGTGCTAGTGGTTTGGTACAACCGACAGGGTCTACTGAAAAACTGTTTTTT.

This clonotype was counted many times. The gene calls are TRBV7-9 and TRBJ2-3; the D is unclear. CDR1 and CDR2 from the germline V gene are SEHNR and FQNEAQ (reference sequence). The CDR3 spans 15 residues. V lost 5 bases, J lost 0 bases, and 12 bases lay in between. CDR3 protein: CASSPRRASTDTQYF. As DNA, the CDR3 is TGTGCCAGCAGCCCGCGTCGAGCTAGCACAGATACGCAGTATTTT.

This clonotype was observed many times. This chain uses TRBV6-5 with TRBJ2-4, with TRBD1 identical over 9 bases. The CDR3 covers 17 residues. V was clipped by 6 bases and J by 0 bases; unmatched bases: 9. The germline V gene encodes CDR1 MNHEY and CDR2 SVGAGI. DNA for the CDR3: TGTGCCAGCAGGACTACAGGGGGCGTTCCAGCCAAAAACATTCAGTACTTC. It specifies CASRTTGGVPAKNIQYF.

The J gene is TRBJ2-1, the V gene TRBV4-1, with TRBD2 as a possible D gene (5 bases). With 0 bases removed from V and 0 bases from J, the gap between germline ends came to 12 bases. This CDR3 has 17 amino acids. Germline CDR1 MGHRA, CDR2 YSYEKL. CDR3 in amino acids: CASSQDGGASSYNEQFF. The CDR3 DNA sequence: TGCGCCAGCAGCCAAGATGGAGGCGCGAGCTCCTACAATGAGCAGTTCTTC.

This rearrangement joins TRBV12-3 or TRBV12-4 to TRBJ1-5, with D possibly TRBD1 on 6 matching bases. Deletions cut 5 bases from V and 7 bases from J, with 18 bases between. The CDR3 has 15 amino acids. CDR3 nucleotide sequence: TGTGCCAGCAGTATCACAGGGACCCCTCGGCAGCCCCAGCATTTT. Protein: CASSITGTPRQPQHF.

This clonotype was seen a few times. The chain carries TRBV12-3 or TRBV12-4 and TRBJ2-5; D is undetermined. Trimming shortened V by 5 bases and J by 5 bases, and 9 bases separated the two germline ends. This CDR3 has 12 residues. CDR3 bases: TGTGCCAGCAGTCCATCCCGGGAGACCCAGTACTTC. Its translation is CASSPSRETQYF.

The chain joins TRBV29-1 to TRBJ1-2; D unresolved. The CDR3 has 13 residues. CDR1 SQVTM and CDR2 ANQGSEA come from the germline V gene. Trimming cost V 3 bases and J 3 bases, with 11 bases left between them. The CDR3 loop reads CSVDATRDYGYTF. DNA of the CDR3: TGCAGCGTTGATGCAACGCGGGACTATGGCTACACCTTC.

This clonotype was observed many times. The chain combines TRBV18 with TRBJ2-3; the D call may be TRBD1 or TRBD2 (5 bases each). The CDR3 totals 17 residues. The germline V gene has CDR1 KGHSH and CDR2 LQKENI. V lost 8 bases and J 3 bases, leaving 24 bases between the germline ends. As DNA, the CDR3 is TGTGCCAGCCCGAGGGGCAAAACATCTAGCATGACAGATACGCAGTATTTT. Its protein product is CASPRGKTSSMTDTQYF.

This clonotype was picked up many times. V is TRBV29-1 and J is TRBJ1-2; D unclear. Germline V lookup: CDR1 SQVTM, CDR2 ANQGSEA. Between the trimmed V and J ends, which lost 1 base and 4 bases, there was a span of 7 bases. The CDR3 has 12 amino acids. CDR3 sequence: CSVEAPGYGYTF. The CDR3 DNA reads TGCAGCGTTGAAGCCCCTGGCTATGGCTACACCTTC.

Ten or more counts support this clonotype. This chain links TRBV3-1 with TRBJ2-7; 12 positions agree with TRBD2. The germline V gene has CDR1 LGHDT and CDR2 YNNKEL (reference sequence). This CDR3 comprises 15 residues. The V segment lost 4 bases and the J segment 2 bases; nucleotides outside the gene matches: 3. In DNA form, the CDR3 reads TGTGCCAGCAGCCCACTAGCGGGAGGTACCTACGAGCAGTACTTC. This codes for CASSPLAGGTYEQYF.

This clonotype showed up many times. The gene calls are TRBV7-2 and TRBJ1-1; possible D gene TRBD1, 6 bases. Between the trimmed V and J ends, which lost 7 bases and 6 bases, there was a span of 18 bases. The germline V gene has CDR1 SGHTA and CDR2 FQGNSA. The CDR3 totals 14 residues. The CDR3 sequence is CASTRGGVAAEAFF. The CDR3 DNA follows: TGTGCCAGCACCCGCGGGGGCGTCGCCGCTGAAGCTTTCTTT.

This clonotype was seen many times. This sequence joins TRBV11-2 and TRBJ1-3; D is unclear. Per the germline V gene, CDR1 is SGHAT and CDR2 is FQNNGV. The ends were cut back, 1 base at V and 1 base at J, with 11 bases in the middle. The CDR3 is 16 residues long. The CDR3, as DNA: TGTGCCAGCAGCTTAGCCCGGATGCCATCTGGAAACACCATATATTTT. Translating it yields CASSLARMPSGNTIYF.

This chain uses TRBV6-2 or TRBV6-3 with TRBJ2-3, with TRBD1 matching 8 bases. Germline CDR1 MNHEY, CDR2 SVGEGT. The V and J ends lost 6 bases and 2 bases, in that order; junction bases with no gene match: 10. The CDR3 has 16 residues. This chain's CDR3 is CASSLAGTGVTDTQYF. The CDR3 nucleotides read TGTGCCAGCAGCCTGGCCGGGACAGGCGTCACAGATACGCAGTATTTT.

The chain uses TRBV27 and TRBJ2-7, with 8 bases lining up with TRBD1. Germline CDR1 MNHEY, CDR2 SMNVEV (reference sequence). The V gene end was trimmed by 7 bases and the J gene end by 6 bases; junction bases not matched to a gene: 11. This CDR3 has 14 amino acids. CDR3 in DNA: TGTGCCAGCACCCGGCTGGGACAGGTTCGCGAGCAGTACTTC. It codes for CASTRLGQVREQYF.

This clonotype has ten or more counts. The chain carries TRBV6-2 or TRBV6-3 and TRBJ2-5; 8 bases agree with TRBD2. The germline V gene has CDR1 MNHEY and CDR2 SVGEGT. This CDR3 has 16 amino acids. Germline trimming cut 0 bases from V and 5 bases from J; bases unmatched to any gene: 8. The CDR3 sequence is CASSYSSGTSRETQYF. The CDR3 DNA is TGTGCCAGCAGTTACTCCTCCGGGACTAGTAGGGAGACCCAGTACTTC.

The rearrangement joins TRBV20-1 to TRBJ2-5, with 7 bases identical to TRBD2. V lost 6 bases and J lost 7; bases outside the gene matches: 14. The CDR3 loop spans 14 amino acids. The germline V gene has CDR1 DFQATT and CDR2 SNEGSKA (reference sequence). The CDR3 nucleotides are TGCAGTGCCCGGGAGGCAGCAAGAGTCGGGACCCAGTACTTC. Translating gives CSAREAARVGTQYF.

This chain joins TRBV11-3 and TRBJ2-3; 7 nucleotides line up with TRBD1. J was trimmed by 2 bases and V by 5 bases; bases with no gene match: 19. From germline, CDR1 is SGHNT and CDR2 YENEEA. The CDR3 runs to 19 residues. As DNA, the CDR3 is TGTGCCAGCAGCCACCAGGCCTACTGGCGGCAGGGGGACACAGATACGCAGTATTTT. Translation: CASSHQAYWRQGDTDTQYF. Supplemented by reference TRBV11-3 and TRBJ2-3, the full variable domain reads EAGVVQSPRYKIIEKKQPVAFWCNPISGHNTLYWYLQNLGQGPELLIRYENEEAVDDSQLPKDRFSAERLKGVDSTLKIQPAELGDSAVYLCASSHQAYWRQGDTDTQYFGPGTRLTVL.

This clonotype was seen only a few times. This chain links TRBV20-1 with TRBJ1-5, with a weak D call TRBD1 (5 bases). The V end was cut by 4 bases, the J end by 0 bases, with 16 bases between. Germline V gene sequence: CDR1 DFQATT, CDR2 SNEGSKA (reference sequence). The CDR3 totals 16 residues. CDR3: CSAKLYRRDSNQPQHF. CDR3 nucleotide sequence: TGCAGTGCTAAACTATACCGCAGGGATAGCAATCAGCCCCAGCATTTT.

This clonotype has only a few counts. This sequence joins TRBV11-2 and TRBJ2-5; D call uncertain. The V gene lost 5 bases and the J gene lost 1 base, with 17 bases spanning the gap. The CDR3 covers 16 residues. Germline assignment: CDR1 SGHAT and CDR2 FQNNGV. CDR3 sequence: CASSPSRWQIQETQYF. The CDR3 region has the DNA TGTGCCAGCAGCCCGTCAAGGTGGCAGATCCAAGAGACCCAGTACTTC.

The chain couples TRBV7-3 to TRBJ2-1, with TRBD1 matching 8 bases. With 5 bases clipped from V and 3 bases from J, the junction kept 18 bases outside the gene matches. The CDR3 extends over 19 amino acids. Per the germline V gene, CDR1 is SGHTA and CDR2 is FQGTGA. The chain's CDR3 is CASSPLGTLGQGNYNEQFF. CDR3 nucleotides: TGTGCCAGCAGCCCCCTTGGGACCCTCGGACAGGGAAACTACAATGAGCAGTTCTTC.

The chain couples TRBV20-1 to TRBJ1-1, with 9 bases fitting TRBD1. The CDR3 is 15 amino acids. V was pared by 6 bases and J by 1 base, with 9 bases of the junction left unmatched. The germline CDR1 and CDR2 sequences are DFQATT and SNEGSKA (reference sequence). The CDR3 sequence is CSARRPGQGNTEAFF. As DNA, the CDR3 is TGCAGTGCGCGTCGACCGGGACAGGGGAACACTGAAGCTTTCTTT.

This clonotype showed up many times. This chain links TRBV11-2 with TRBJ2-6; D possibly corresponds to TRBD1 (5 bases). Germline values: CDR1 SGHAT, CDR2 FQNNGV. With 5 bases removed from V and 1 base from J, the gap between germline ends came to 12 bases. The CDR3 length is 16 residues. The CDR3 coding sequence is TGTGCCAGCAGCCCCCCAGGGCGGTCTGGGGCCAACGTCCTGACTTTC. Amino acids: CASSPPGRSGANVLTF.

This clonotype occurred a few times. The chain employs TRBV3-1 and TRBJ1-3, with D uncertain. The CDR3 length is 14 residues. Germline values: CDR1 LGHDT, CDR2 YNNKEL (reference sequence). V lost 4 bases and J lost 0, with 7 bases in between. CDR3 bases: TGTGCCAGCAGCCTGGAGGCCTCTGGAAACACCATATATTTT. Translated, it gives CASSLEASGNTIYF.

This clonotype was detected many times. This CDR3 is CASWTFHRSNQPQHF. The CDR3 nucleotides read TGTGCCAGCTGGACCTTCCACAGGAGCAATCAGCCCCAGCATTTT. This chain joins TRBV27 and TRBJ1-5; D is possibly TRBD1 (5 bases). The CDR3 spans 15 residues. Deletions cut 8 bases from V and 1 base from J, with 15 bases between. Germline values: CDR1 MNHEY, CDR2 SMNVEV (reference sequence).

This clonotype was detected ten times or more. The J gene is TRBJ2-1, the V gene TRBV19; no firm D call. The CDR3 has 13 amino acids. Germline loops: CDR1 LNHDA, CDR2 SQIVND (reference sequence). The V gene lost 1 base and the J gene lost 7 bases, with 8 bases spanning the gap. The CDR3 region is CASSIGRINEQFF. The CDR3 nucleotides read TGTGCCAGTAGTATAGGACGGATAAATGAGCAGTTCTTC.

This clonotype appeared many times. The chain uses TRBV29-1 and TRBJ1-1; D is unclear. Trimming removed 4 bases from V and 11 bases from J, with 14 bases in between. Germline-derived CDR1 and CDR2 are SQVTM and ANQGSEA. This CDR3 comprises 11 residues. The CDR3 is CSVVISSGAFF. For the CDR3, the DNA is TGCAGCGTTGTTATTTCCTCAGGTGCTTTCTTT.

The rearrangement joins TRBV10-3 to TRBJ2-5; 7 bases are shared with TRBD2. The V gene's germline CDR1 is ENHRY and CDR2 SYGVKD. The CDR3 runs 15 residues. V gave up 2 bases and J gave up 2 bases; unmatched junction bases: 5. CDR3 in amino acids: CAISEELAVQETQYF. CDR3 DNA: TGTGCCATCAGTGAGGAGCTAGCGGTGCAAGAGACCCAGTACTTC.